This entry lists 21 T cell receptor beta chains sequenced from one sample in a study of T cells in Graves' hyperthyroidism and ophthalmopathy. What was amplified from RNA transcripts were TCR beta CDR3 regions. First-round RT-PCR with HTBI primers amplified the TCR CDR3 region. TCRdb fed the multiplex PCR reads into MiXCR, producing one record per CDR3 protein. The data hold 250,000 to 400,000 distinct CDR3 sequences, with 12% to 15% observed a single time. Sequencing was carried out using blood. All receptors derive from a woman in her forties with Graves' ophthalmopathy.

This clonotype was detected ten times or more. The chain couples TRBV6-5 to TRBJ2-1; 10 bases align to TRBD2. The germline gives CDR1 MNHEY, CDR2 SVGAGI. Germline trimming cut 0 bases from V and 7 bases from J; bases unmatched to any gene: 0. The CDR3 extends over 14 amino acids. In nucleotides, the CDR3 is TGTGCCAGCAGTTACTCTAGCGGGGGGAATGAGCAGTTCTTC. Protein product: CASSYSSGGNEQFF.

V usage is TRBV9 and J usage is TRBJ2-1, with TRBD2 as a possible D gene (5 bases). V lost 4 bases, J lost 7 bases, and 15 bases lay in between. The CDR3 consists of 14 residues. Germline V lookup: CDR1 SGDLS, CDR2 YYNGEE. CDR3 loop: CASSRRQGLNEQFF. CDR3 DNA sequence: TGTGCCAGCAGCAGGAGGCAAGGGTTGAATGAGCAGTTCTTC.

The V and J genes are TRBV29-1 and TRBJ2-3; 8 positions agree with TRBD2. The length of the CDR3 is 15 residues. The V gene end was trimmed by 4 bases and the J gene end by 1 base; junction bases not matched to a gene: 7. Germline V gene data show CDR1 as SQVTM and CDR2 as ANQGSEA. The CDR3 loop reads CSVVSSGLGTDTQYF. CDR3 sequence (DNA): TGCAGCGTTGTGTCTAGCGGGTTGGGCACAGATACGCAGTATTTT.

The rearrangement uses TRBV19 and TRBJ1-1; no clear D. Germline assignment: CDR1 LNHDA and CDR2 SQIVND (reference sequence). Deletions cut 8 bases from V and 5 bases from J, with 18 bases between. The CDR3 is 14 amino acids. CDR3 in amino acids: CASQAGQQRTEAFF. CDR3 coding DNA: TGTGCCAGTCAGGCGGGCCAGCAAAGGACTGAAGCTTTCTTT.

The chain has TRBV20-1 and TRBJ2-4; 9 bases fit TRBD2. The CDR3 is 18 residues long. Germline trimming cut 6 bases from V and 9 bases from J; bases unmatched to any gene: 24. CDR1 and CDR2 from the germline V gene are DFQATT and SNEGSKA (reference sequence). CDR3 sequence: CSATGRASGTGGMSIQYF. CDR3 in DNA: TGCAGTGCAACCGGGCGGGCTAGCGGGACTGGCGGGATGAGCATTCAGTACTTC.

This clonotype was picked up many times. The gene calls are TRBV19 and TRBJ1-2; D is unresolved. Germline CDR1 reads LNHDA; CDR2 reads SQIVND (reference sequence). The V and J ends lost 3 bases and 2 bases respectively, with 22 bases between them. The CDR3 runs to 18 residues. The CDR3: CASSMDRLRRAPNYGYTF. The CDR3 DNA is TGTGCCAGTAGTATGGATCGCTTACGGAGGGCCCCCAACTATGGCTACACCTTC.

Points on this clonotype: One end of the junction fails to match germline, which may point to a read error. The chain combines TRBV7-9 with TRBJ1-1; the match to TRBD1 covers 7 bases. Germline loops: CDR1 SEHNR, CDR2 FQNEAQ (reference sequence). The CDR3 has 15 residues. The CDR3 DNA is TGTGCCAGCGGCTTGGGCATTGACAGGGTATCTGGAGCTTTCTTT. It yields the protein CASGLGIDRVSGAFF. The variable domain in full, with the rest retrieved from reference TRBV7-9 and TRBJ1-1, is DTGVSQNPRHKITKRGQNVTFRCDPISEHNRLYWYRQTLGQGPEFLTYFQNEAQLEKSRLLSDRFSAERPKGSFSTLEIQRTEQGDSAMYLCASGLGIDRVSGAFFGQGTRLTVV.

The chain uses TRBV20-1 and TRBJ1-2; D unresolved. CDR1 DFQATT and CDR2 SNEGSKA come from the germline V gene (reference sequence). The length of the CDR3 is 14 residues. Trimming left V 4 bases short and J 1 base short, with 13 bases between. The DNA for the CDR3 is TGCAGTGCTACCTCCGGCAGATATAACTATGGCTACACCTTC. This sequence encodes CSATSGRYNYGYTF.

In the case of this clonotype: The DNA is omitted, as the CDR3 cannot be located on it reliably, and the CDR3 follows TCRdb's listing. The genes are TRBV9 and TRBJ1-2. The length of the CDR3 is 14 amino acids, counting both ends. Germline CDR1 SGDLS, CDR2 YYNGEE. CDR3: CASSVSLLGYGYTF.

This clonotype came up many times. This chain uses TRBV6-1 with TRBJ2-1; TRBD1 matches at 7 bases. Per germline, CDR1 MNHNS and CDR2 SASEGT. This CDR3 has 12 residues. Losses at the gene ends were 8 bases for V and 9 bases for J; bases not matched to a gene: 7. In DNA, the CDR3 is TGTGCCAGCGGACAGGCCGGCGGTGAGCAGTTCTTC. Translation gives CASGQAGGEQFF.

The DNA of the CDR3 is TGTGCCAGCAGCCCCGGACTAGCGGGGGCCTCCACAGATACGCAGTATTTT. It yields the protein CASSPGLAGASTDTQYF. The chain combines TRBV5-4 with TRBJ2-3; 13 positions match TRBD2. Germline CDR1 SGHNT, CDR2 YYREEE (reference sequence). The junction had 7 bases not matched to a gene; V was cut back by 4 bases and J by 2 bases. This CDR3 spans 17 amino acids.

This clonotype occurred a few times. The chain carries TRBV24-1 and TRBJ1-5, with TRBD1 matching over 12 bases. The V segment lost 6 bases and the J segment 6 bases; nucleotides outside the gene matches: 11. The CDR3 consists of 17 residues. CDR1 and CDR2 from the germline V gene are KGHDR and SFDVKD. The DNA for the CDR3 is TGTGCCACCAGTTATATTCCGGGACAGGGGGCGTTTCAGCCCCAGCATTTT. It codes for CATSYIPGQGAFQPQHF.

This clonotype was observed many times. The chain uses TRBV10-3 and TRBJ2-3, with 11 bases identical to TRBD2. The CDR3 is made up of 16 amino acids. V dropped 4 bases and J dropped 2; count of bases not matched to a gene: 5. The germline V gene has CDR1 ENHRY and CDR2 SYGVKD. The CDR3 here is CAISGTLAGDTDTQYF. CDR3 coding DNA: TGTGCCATCAGTGGAACACTAGCGGGGGACACAGATACGCAGTATTTT.

The V gene is TRBV2, the J gene TRBJ1-6; D is unclear. Deletions cut 8 bases from V and 8 bases from J, with 4 bases between. CDR3 length equals 10 residues. The V gene's germline CDR1 is SNHLY and CDR2 FYNNEI. CDR3 loop: CASGYSPLHF. Here the CDR3 DNA reads TGTGCCAGCGGATATTCACCCCTCCACTTT.

The chain is built from TRBV19 and TRBJ2-3, with TRBD2 matching 13 bases. In germline, CDR1 is LNHDA, CDR2 SQIVND (reference sequence). V was clipped by 2 bases and J by 5 bases; unmatched bases: 7. CDR3 length equals 17 residues. In DNA, the CDR3 is TGTGCCAGTAGTATACGAGGACTAGCGGGAGCAGGAGATACGCAGTATTTT. Its protein product is CASSIRGLAGAGDTQYF.

This clonotype was observed many times. The chain combines TRBV4-1 with TRBJ1-1; TRBD1 aligns across 7 bases. CDR3 length: 16 amino acids. Germline V gives CDR1 MGHRA, CDR2 YSYEKL. The junction had 10 bases not matched to a gene; V was cut back by 6 bases and J by 0 bases. CDR3 in DNA: TGCGCCAGCAGTTTACAACAGGGGACTATGAACACTGAAGCTTTCTTT. Translated: CASSLQQGTMNTEAFF.

This clonotype was recorded many times. The CDR3 sequence is CASGLGGGRQEKLFF. In DNA form, the CDR3 reads TGTGCCAGCGGATTGGGAGGGGGACGCCAGGAAAAACTGTTTTTT. V and J are TRBV6-1 and TRBJ1-4, with a weak D call TRBD1 (6 bases). With 8 bases removed from V and 8 bases from J, the gap between germline ends came to 21 bases. The germline CDR1 and CDR2 sequences are MNHNS and SASEGT. The CDR3 sequence is 15 residues long.

Many counts were recorded for this clonotype. J is TRBJ1-6 and V is TRBV19; TRBD1 matches 11 bases. Germline CDR1 is LNHDA and CDR2 is SQIVND (reference sequence). This CDR3 comprises 14 residues. With 5 bases clipped from V and 9 bases from J, the junction kept 3 bases outside the gene matches. The CDR3 DNA sequence: TGTGCCAGTAGTTCCGGGACAGGGGGTTCACCCCTCCACTTT. It yields the protein CASSSGTGGSPLHF.

This clonotype was observed many times. V is TRBV11-3 and J is TRBJ2-1; D call uncertain. This CDR3 comprises 14 residues. Trimming removed 1 base at V and 3 bases at J, with 7 bases between. Looked up from germline, CDR1 is SGHNT and CDR2 is YENEEA. The chain's CDR3 is CASSLGTNYNEQFF. The CDR3 DNA reads as TGTGCCAGCAGCTTAGGGACCAACTACAATGAGCAGTTCTTC.

V gene TRBV19 combines with J gene TRBJ1-5; D remains ambiguous. The CDR3 runs 16 residues. V lost 3 bases and J 4 bases, leaving 16 bases between the germline ends. Germline V gene lookup returns CDR1 LNHDA and CDR2 SQIVND (reference sequence). CDR3 region: CASSIDTGLRNQPQHF. Written as DNA, the CDR3 is TGTGCCAGTAGTATCGACACCGGACTAAGGAATCAGCCCCAGCATTTT.

This clonotype was detected only a few times. The chain is built from TRBV7-6 and TRBJ1-3; D gene ambiguous. CDR1 SGHVS and CDR2 FNYEAQ come from the germline V gene. The CDR3 covers 14 residues. The V end was cut by 4 bases, the J end by 1 base, with 8 bases between. Written as DNA, the CDR3 is TGTGCCAGCAGCTCCCCACCTTCTGGAAACACCATATATTTT. Translation gives CASSSPPSGNTIYF.